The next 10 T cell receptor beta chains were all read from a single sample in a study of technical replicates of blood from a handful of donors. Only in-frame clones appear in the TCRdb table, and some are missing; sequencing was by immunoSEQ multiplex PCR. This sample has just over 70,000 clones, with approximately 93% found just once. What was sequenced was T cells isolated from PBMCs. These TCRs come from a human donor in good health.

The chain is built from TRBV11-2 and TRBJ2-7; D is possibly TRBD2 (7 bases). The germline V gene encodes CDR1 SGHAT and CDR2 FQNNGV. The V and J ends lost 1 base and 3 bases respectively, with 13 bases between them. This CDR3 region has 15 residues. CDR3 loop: CASSLGAGAFYEQYF. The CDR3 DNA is TGTGCCAGCAGCTTAGGGGCGGGGGCGTTCTACGAGCAGTACTTC.

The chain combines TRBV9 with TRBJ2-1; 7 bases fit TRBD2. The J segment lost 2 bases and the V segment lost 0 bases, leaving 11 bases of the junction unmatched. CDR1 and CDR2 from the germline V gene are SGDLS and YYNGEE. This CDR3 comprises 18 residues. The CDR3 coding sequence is TGTGCCAGCAGCGTAGGAGATACTAGCGTCCCACCCTACAATGAGCAGTTCTTC. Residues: CASSVGDTSVPPYNEQFF. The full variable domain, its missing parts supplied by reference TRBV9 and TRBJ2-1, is DSGVTQTPKHLITATGQRVTLRCSPRSGDLSVYWYQQSLDQGLQFLIQYYNGEERAKGNILERFSAQQFPDLHSELNLSSLELGDSALYFCASSVGDTSVPPYNEQFFGPGTRLTVL.

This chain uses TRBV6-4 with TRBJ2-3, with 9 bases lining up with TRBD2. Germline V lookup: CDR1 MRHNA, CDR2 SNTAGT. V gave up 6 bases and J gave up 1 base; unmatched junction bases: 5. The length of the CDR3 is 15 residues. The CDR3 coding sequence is TGTGCCAGCAGCCTTGAGCGGGAGGGCACAGATACGCAGTATTTT. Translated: CASSLEREGTDTQYF.

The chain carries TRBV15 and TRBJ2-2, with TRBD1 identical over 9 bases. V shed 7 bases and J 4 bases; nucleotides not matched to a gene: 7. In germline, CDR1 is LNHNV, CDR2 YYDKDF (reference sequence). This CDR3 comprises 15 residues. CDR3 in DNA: TGTGCCACCAAATGGACAGGGGCCGTCACCGGGGAGCTGTTTTTT. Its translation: CATKWTGAVTGELFF.

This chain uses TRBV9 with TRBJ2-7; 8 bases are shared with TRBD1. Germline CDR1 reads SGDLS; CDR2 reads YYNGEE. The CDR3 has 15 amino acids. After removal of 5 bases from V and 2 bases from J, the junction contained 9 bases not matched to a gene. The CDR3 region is CASSPEQGGPYEQYF. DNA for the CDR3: TGTGCCAGCAGTCCCGAACAGGGGGGTCCCTACGAGCAGTACTTC. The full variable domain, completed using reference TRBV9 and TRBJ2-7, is DSGVTQTPKHLITATGQRVTLRCSPRSGDLSVYWYQQSLDQGLQFLIQYYNGEERAKGNILERFSAQQFPDLHSELNLSSLELGDSALYFCASSPEQGGPYEQYFGPGTRLTVT.

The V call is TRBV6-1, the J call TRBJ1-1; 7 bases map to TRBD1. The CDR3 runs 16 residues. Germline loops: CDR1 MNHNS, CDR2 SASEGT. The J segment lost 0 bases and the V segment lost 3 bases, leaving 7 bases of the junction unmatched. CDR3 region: CASSERGQRMNTEAFF. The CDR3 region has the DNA TGTGCCAGCAGTGAGAGGGGACAGAGGATGAACACTGAAGCTTTCTTT.

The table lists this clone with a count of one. The CDR3 DNA reads TGTGCCAGCAGCTTTGGGACAGACACTGAAGCTTTCTTT. This codes for CASSFGTDTEAFF. V gene TRBV7-2 combines with J gene TRBJ1-1, with 7 nucleotides matching TRBD1. The length of the CDR3 is 13 residues. Trimming removed 3 bases from V and 3 bases from J; junction bases left unmatched: 1. Germline loops: CDR1 SGHTA, CDR2 FQGNSA.

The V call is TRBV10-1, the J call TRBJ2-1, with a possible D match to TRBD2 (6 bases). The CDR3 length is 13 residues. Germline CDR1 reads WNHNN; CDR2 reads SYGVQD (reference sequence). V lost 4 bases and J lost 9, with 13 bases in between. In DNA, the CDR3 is TGCGCCAGCAGTGGGATTCCCGGGGGTGAGCAGTTCTTC. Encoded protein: CASSGIPGGEQFF.

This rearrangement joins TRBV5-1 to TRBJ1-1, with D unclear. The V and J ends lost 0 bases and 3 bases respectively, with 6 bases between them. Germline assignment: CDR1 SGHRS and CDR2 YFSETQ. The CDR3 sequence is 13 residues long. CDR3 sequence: CASSLERDTEAFF. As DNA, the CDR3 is TGCGCCAGCAGCTTGGAGAGGGACACTGAAGCTTTCTTT.

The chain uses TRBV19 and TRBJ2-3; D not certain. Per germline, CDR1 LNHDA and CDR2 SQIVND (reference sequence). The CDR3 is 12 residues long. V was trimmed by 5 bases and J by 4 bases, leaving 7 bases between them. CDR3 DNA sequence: TGTGCCAGTAGTCAAACTTCAGATACGCAGTATTTT. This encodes CASSQTSDTQYF.